This is a list of T cell receptor beta chains from one sample in a study of human T cells and chemical hapten exposure. Via MiXCR, TCRdb re-called the RACE reads, giving one row per CDR3 protein. This table holds under 450,000 distinct CDR3 sequences, 4.8% found once. Sequenced material: whole blood, taken in connection with sensitization to the hapten diphenylcyclopropenone (DPC). The receptors shown here come from a woman aged 45-65 years with alopecia areata. Some clones in this sample may be carry-over from other donors' samples. The CDR3 runs from the conserved cysteine through the conserved F or W. A D gene is named only where the DNA matches it firmly. Rows give clone size only sometimes, using once, few, many, or a class for an expanded clone.

- few TRBJ1-2 TRBV10-3 TGTGCCATCAGTGAGATGTCAGAAGGCTACACCTTC CAISEMSEGYTF
- many TRBJ1-4 TRBV20-1 TGCAGTGCCTATGGGACTCACGGTAATGAAAAACTGTTTTTT CSAYGTHGNEKLFF
- few TRBJ2-7 TRBV5-6 TGTGCCAGCAGCTTGGAGGGCCAGGGGCACTACGAGCAGTACTTC CASSLEGQGHYEQYF
TRBD1 many TRBJ1-1 TRBV7-9 TGTGCCAGCAGCCAACAGGGGGCGAGGACTGAAGCTTTCTTT CASSQQGARTEAFF
- - TRBJ2-1 TRBV7-2 TGTGCCAGCAGCGTAGGTAGCGGAGAGCAGTTCTTC CASSVGSGEQFF
- few TRBJ2-3 TRBV20-1 TGCAGTGCTCCCCGGACTCGGACCACAGATACGCAGTATTTT CSAPRTRTTDTQYF
- many TRBJ2-7 TRBV29-1 TGCAGCGCAAATACAGGGTCCCACGAGCAGTACTTC CSANTGSHEQYF
- - TRBJ2-1 TRBV5-6 TGTGCCAGCAGCTTCGGTGGGGCGATCTACAATGAGCAGTTCTTC CASSFGGAIYNEQFF
TRBD1 few TRBJ2-7 TRBV10-3 TGTGCCATCAGTGAGTCGGGGGACAGTTACGAGCAGTACTTC CAISESGDSYEQYF
TRBD2 few TRBJ2-5 TRBV4-1 TGCGCCAGCAGCCCGGAGGTAGCGGGGAGTCGGGAGACCCAGTACTTC CASSPEVAGSRETQYF
- - TRBJ2-1 TRBV29-1 TGCAGCGTTCCCAGGAACAATGAGCAGTTCTTC CSVPRNNEQFF
TRBD1 many TRBJ1-5 TRBV6-1 TGTGCCAGCAGTGAAGGGACAGGATATCAAGGCCCCCAGCATTTT CASSEGTGYQGPQHF
- many TRBJ2-7 TRBV28 TGTGCCAGCAGACCGCTTGGGGACTACGAGCAGTACTTC CASRPLGDYEQYF
- many TRBJ2-7 TRBV5-6 TGTGCCAGCAGCTTGGGCCCTACAGGCGGCGGCGAGCAGTACTTC CASSLGPTGGGEQYF